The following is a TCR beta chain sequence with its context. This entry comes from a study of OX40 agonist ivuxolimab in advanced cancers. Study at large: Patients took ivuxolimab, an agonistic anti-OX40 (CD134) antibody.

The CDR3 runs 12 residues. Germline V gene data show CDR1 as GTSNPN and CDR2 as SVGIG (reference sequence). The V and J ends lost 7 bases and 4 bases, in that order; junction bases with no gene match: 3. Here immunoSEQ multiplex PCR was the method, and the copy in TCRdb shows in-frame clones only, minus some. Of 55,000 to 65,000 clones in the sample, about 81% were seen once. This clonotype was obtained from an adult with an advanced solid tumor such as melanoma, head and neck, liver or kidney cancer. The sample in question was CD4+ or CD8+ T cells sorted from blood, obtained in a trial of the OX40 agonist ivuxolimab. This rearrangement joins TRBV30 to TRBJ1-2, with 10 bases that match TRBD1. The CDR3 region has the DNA TGTGCCTTCGGGACAGGGGCCTATGGCTACACCTTC. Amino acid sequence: CAFGTGAYGYTF.